A selection of T cell receptor beta chains follows, all from one sample in a study of blood T cell repertoires in COVID-19. Profiling relied on immunoSEQ multiplex PCR, and the TCRdb table lists in-frame clones only, not all of them. The table has some 200,000 clones, 86% seen once. The sequenced material came from PBMCs or T cells enriched from blood (not recorded which). The receptors come from a woman aged 40 to 50 with acute COVID-19. CDR3s include the opening cysteine and the closing phenylalanine or tryptophan. Each record gives: J gene, clone size, V gene, D gene, CDR3 DNA, CDR3 protein. D genes are given only for firm matches. Where a row states a size, it is once, few, many or the class of an expanded clone; other rows omit it.

J gene: TRBJ1-1; clone size: .; V gene: TRBV20-1; D gene: .; CDR3 DNA: TGCAGTGCTAGCAAGTCAGGAGCTTTCTTT; CDR3 protein: CSASKSGAFF
J gene: TRBJ1-6; clone size: .; V gene: TRBV9; D gene: .; CDR3 DNA: TGTGCCAGCAGCCCTAGCGGGTTGGGGAGCTCCTATAATTCACCCCTCCACTTT; CDR3 protein: CASSPSGLGSSYNSPLHF
J gene: TRBJ2-2; clone size: .; V gene: TRBV27; D gene: .; CDR3 DNA: TGTGCCAGCAGAGGGTTTGAGGGGGACACCGGGGAGCTGTTTTTT; CDR3 protein: CASRGFEGDTGELFF
J gene: TRBJ2-2; clone size: .; V gene: TRBV4-3; D gene: TRBD1; CDR3 DNA: TGCGCCAGCAGCCAAGTCTCGGGACAGGGGGCGACCAGCGGGGAGCTGTTTTTT; CDR3 protein: CASSQVSGQGATSGELFF
J gene: TRBJ1-2; clone size: .; V gene: TRBV7-2; D gene: .; CDR3 DNA: TGTGCCAGCAGCCAAGGGGGTGCCTATGGCTACACCTTC; CDR3 protein: CASSQGGAYGYTF
J gene: TRBJ1-1; clone size: .; V gene: TRBV27; D gene: .; CDR3 DNA: TGTGCCAGCAGTTTATCGGGGAGGGGTTGGAACACTGAAGCTTTCTTT; CDR3 protein: CASSLSGRGWNTEAFF
J gene: TRBJ1-6; clone size: .; V gene: TRBV18; D gene: TRBD1; CDR3 DNA: TGTGCCAGCTCACCGTACAGGGGAGGAGGTTCACCCCTCCACTTT; CDR3 protein: CASSPYRGGGSPLHF
J gene: TRBJ2-5; clone size: once; V gene: TRBV4-1; D gene: .; CDR3 DNA: TGCGCCAGCAGCCAAGTTACTAGCCAAGAGACCCAGTACTTC; CDR3 protein: CASSQVTSQETQYF
J gene: TRBJ1-2; clone size: .; V gene: TRBV20-1; D gene: .; CDR3 DNA: TGCAGTGCGGGCCCTAACTATGGCTACACCTTC; CDR3 protein: CSAGPNYGYTF
J gene: TRBJ1-1; clone size: .; V gene: TRBV5-4; D gene: TRBD1; CDR3 DNA: TGTGCCAGCAGCAAGGCGGGACAGGGAGAGTATGAAGCTTTCTTT; CDR3 protein: CASSKAGQGEYEAFF
J gene: TRBJ2-7; clone size: .; V gene: TRBV13; D gene: TRBD1; CDR3 DNA: TGTGCCAGCAGCTTAAACAGGGGCCACCCATCCTACGAGCAGTACTTC; CDR3 protein: CASSLNRGHPSYEQYF
J gene: TRBJ2-1; clone size: .; V gene: TRBV19; D gene: .; CDR3 DNA: TGTGCCAGCAGTCCCCAAGACATCCCCAATTCCTACAATGAGCAGTTCTTC; CDR3 protein: CASSPQDIPNSYNEQFF
J gene: TRBJ1-4; clone size: .; V gene: TRBV4-1; D gene: .; CDR3 DNA: TGCGCCAGCAGCCAAGATTGGGGGGATGGAGAAAAACTGTTTTTT; CDR3 protein: CASSQDWGDGEKLFF
J gene: TRBJ1-1; clone size: .; V gene: TRBV11-2; D gene: .; CDR3 DNA: TGTGCCAGCAGCTCCGGGTATGGCATTGGGGCTTTCTTT; CDR3 protein: CASSSGYGIGAFF
J gene: TRBJ2-5; clone size: .; V gene: TRBV15; D gene: TRBD1; CDR3 DNA: TGTGCCACCAGCAGGGGACAGGCTACATCCCTCCAAGAGACCCAGTACTTC; CDR3 protein: CATSRGQATSLQETQYF
J gene: TRBJ2-3; clone size: .; V gene: TRBV9; D gene: .; CDR3 DNA: TGTGCCAGCAGCGTTCTGTCAGGCACAGATACGCAGTATTTT; CDR3 protein: CASSVLSGTDTQYF
J gene: TRBJ2-7; clone size: .; V gene: TRBV27; D gene: TRBD2; CDR3 DNA: TGTGCCAGCAGACTGCTAGCGGGGGCATCCTACGAGCAGTACTTC; CDR3 protein: CASRLLAGASYEQYF
J gene: TRBJ1-1; clone size: .; V gene: TRBV11-3; D gene: TRBD1; CDR3 DNA: TGTGCCAGCAGCCGACAGGGTGGCAACACTGAAGCTTTCTTT; CDR3 protein: CASSRQGGNTEAFF
J gene: TRBJ2-7; clone size: .; V gene: TRBV2; D gene: TRBD1; CDR3 DNA: TGTGCCAGCAGTGAGGGGACAGGGTATTTCGAGCAGTACTTC; CDR3 protein: CASSEGTGYFEQYF
J gene: TRBJ1-2; clone size: .; V gene: TRBV3-1/TRBV3-2; D gene: .; CDR3 DNA: TGTGCCAGCAGCCAAGATCCTTATATTCCCGGCTACACCTTC; CDR3 protein: CASSQDPYIPGYTF
J gene: TRBJ2-6; clone size: .; V gene: TRBV7-2; D gene: TRBD1; CDR3 DNA: TGTGCCAGCAGCCCCCAGGGGACAGGCTACTCTGGGGCCAACGTCCTGACTTTC; CDR3 protein: CASSPQGTGYSGANVLTF
J gene: TRBJ1-2; clone size: .; V gene: TRBV7-9; D gene: .; CDR3 DNA: TGTGCCAGCAGCCTTGGGACACATTGGGGCTACACCTTC; CDR3 protein: CASSLGTHWGYTF
J gene: TRBJ1-5; clone size: .; V gene: TRBV19; D gene: .; CDR3 DNA: TGTGCCAGTAGTATAGATCGGGGTGTGGGTCAGCCCCAGCATTTT; CDR3 protein: CASSIDRGVGQPQHF
J gene: TRBJ1-4; clone size: .; V gene: TRBV30; D gene: .; CDR3 DNA: TGTGCCTGGAGCGATACAGGGTTCCCTAATGAAAAACTGTTTTTT; CDR3 protein: CAWSDTGFPNEKLFF
J gene: TRBJ1-1; clone size: .; V gene: TRBV5-1; D gene: TRBD1; CDR3 DNA: TGCGCCAGCAGCTTGGAGACAGGGAGAGGCACTGAAGCTTTCTTT; CDR3 protein: CASSLETGRGTEAFF
J gene: TRBJ1-4; clone size: .; V gene: TRBV19; D gene: TRBD1; CDR3 DNA: TGTGCCAGCCAGGGGGGACCACATAATGAAAAACTGTTTTTT; CDR3 protein: CASQGGPHNEKLFF
J gene: TRBJ1-3; clone size: .; V gene: TRBV7-9; D gene: .; CDR3 DNA: TGTGCCAGCAGCTTAGACGGGAGAAGCTCTGGAAACACCATATATTTT; CDR3 protein: CASSLDGRSSGNTIYF
J gene: TRBJ1-1; clone size: .; V gene: TRBV15; D gene: .; CDR3 DNA: TGTGCCACCAGCAGAGATTTCGGGGATTTTGGAGCTTTCTTT; CDR3 protein: CATSRDFGDFGAFF
J gene: TRBJ2-7; clone size: .; V gene: TRBV7-9; D gene: .; CDR3 DNA: TGTGCCAGCAGCCCCAACCCCCTGGGCCACGAGCAGTACTTC; CDR3 protein: CASSPNPLGHEQYF
J gene: TRBJ1-2; clone size: .; V gene: TRBV6-5; D gene: .; CDR3 DNA: TGTGCCAGCAGTTACCTGCAGGGAGGTAACTATGGCTACACCTTC; CDR3 protein: CASSYLQGGNYGYTF
J gene: TRBJ2-1; clone size: .; V gene: TRBV9; D gene: .; CDR3 DNA: TGTGCCAGCAGCGTAGTTGGTAGCGGAAGATACAATGAGCAGTTCTTC; CDR3 protein: CASSVVGSGRYNEQFF
J gene: TRBJ1-3; clone size: .; V gene: TRBV27; D gene: .; CDR3 DNA: TGTGCCAGCAGTTTATGGGGGGGACAAGGAAACACCATATATTTT; CDR3 protein: CASSLWGGQGNTIYF
J gene: TRBJ2-3; clone size: .; V gene: TRBV5-4; D gene: .; CDR3 DNA: TGTGCCAGCAGCCCGGTAAAAGGGGCGGGCACAGATACGCAGTATTTT; CDR3 protein: CASSPVKGAGTDTQYF
J gene: TRBJ2-7; clone size: .; V gene: TRBV7-2; D gene: .; CDR3 DNA: TGTGCCAGCAGGATTGTCCGTGGATCGGGGAAAATAACCTACGAGCAGTACTTC; CDR3 protein: CASRIVRGSGKITYEQYF
J gene: TRBJ1-4; clone size: .; V gene: TRBV2; D gene: TRBD1; CDR3 DNA: TGTGCCAGGAGGACAGGCGAGAATGAAAAACTGTTTTTT; CDR3 protein: CARRTGENEKLFF
J gene: TRBJ1-1; clone size: .; V gene: TRBV6-5; D gene: .; CDR3 DNA: TGTGCCAGCAGTTACCGGGATGAAGCTTTCTTT; CDR3 protein: CASSYRDEAFF
J gene: TRBJ2-1; clone size: .; V gene: TRBV12-5; D gene: TRBD2; CDR3 DNA: TGTGCTAGTGGTTTGGTACAACAAGCGGGGGGAATCAATGAGCAGTTCTTC; CDR3 protein: CASGLVQQAGGINEQFF